Listed here is a single TCR beta chain. This sample is part of a study of blood T cell dynamics during melanoma immunotherapy. Background on the study: Patients with metastatic melanoma got pembrolizumab or nivolumab-ipilimumab as first-line care.

Each bulk PBMC sample had 300 to 350 ng DNA loaded. TCRdb's table, derived via immunoSEQ multiplex PCR, lists solely in-frame clones and lacks some. The sample carries over 14,000 clones, more than 75% recorded once. Time point given: pre-treatment baseline. Samples come from before therapy and from week 3 after the first blockade cycle. Patients with prior systemic cancer treatment, concomitant immunosuppressants, or other active malignancies were excluded. From germline, CDR1 is SNHLY and CDR2 FYNNEI. Between the trimmed V and J ends, which lost 4 bases and 5 bases, there was a span of 11 bases. The CDR3 consists of 14 residues.

This sequence originates from a human donor with melanoma. The chain joins TRBV2 to TRBJ2-2, with a tentative D call TRBD2 (6 bases). The sample consisted of blood, taken from a patient treated with checkpoint blockade. The CDR3 DNA follows: TGTGCCAGCAGTGGGCCAGGGAGGACCGGGGAGCTGTTTTTT. Translated: CASSGPGRTGELFF. The complete variable domain, with remaining parts taken from reference TRBV2 and TRBJ2-2, reads EPEVTQTPSHQVTQMGQEVILRCVPISNHLYFYWYRQILGQKVEFLVSFYNNEISEKSEIFDDQFSVERPDGSNFTLKIRSTKLEDSAMYFCASSGPGRTGELFFGEGSRLTVL.